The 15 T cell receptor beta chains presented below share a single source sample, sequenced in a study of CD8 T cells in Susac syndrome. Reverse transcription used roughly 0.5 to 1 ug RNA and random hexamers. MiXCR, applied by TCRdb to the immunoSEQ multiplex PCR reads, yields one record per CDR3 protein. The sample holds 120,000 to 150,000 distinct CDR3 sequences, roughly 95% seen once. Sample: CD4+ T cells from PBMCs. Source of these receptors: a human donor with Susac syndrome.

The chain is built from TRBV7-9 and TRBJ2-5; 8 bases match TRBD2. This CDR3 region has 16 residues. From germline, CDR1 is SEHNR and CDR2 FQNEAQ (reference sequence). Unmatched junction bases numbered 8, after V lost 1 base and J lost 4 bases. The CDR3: CASSLGDRGGRETQYF. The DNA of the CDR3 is TGTGCCAGCAGCTTAGGAGACCGGGGGGGCAGAGAGACCCAGTACTTC.

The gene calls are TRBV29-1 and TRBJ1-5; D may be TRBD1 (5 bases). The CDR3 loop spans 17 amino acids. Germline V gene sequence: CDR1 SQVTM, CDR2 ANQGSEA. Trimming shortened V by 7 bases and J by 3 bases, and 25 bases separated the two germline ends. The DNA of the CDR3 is TGCAGCGCCGGCTTGGTTGGGGCTCCTTTCCCCAATCAGCCCCAGCATTTT. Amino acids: CSAGLVGAPFPNQPQHF.

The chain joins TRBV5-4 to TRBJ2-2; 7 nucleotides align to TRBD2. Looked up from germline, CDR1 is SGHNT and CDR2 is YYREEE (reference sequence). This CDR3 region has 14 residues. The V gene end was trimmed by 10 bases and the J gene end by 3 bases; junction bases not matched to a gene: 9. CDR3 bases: TGTGCCTACTCTGGGGGGGAACACACCGGGGAGCTGTTTTTT. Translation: CAYSGGEHTGELFF. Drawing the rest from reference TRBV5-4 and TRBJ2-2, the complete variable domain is ETGVTQSPTHLIKTRGQQVTLRCSSQSGHNTVSWYQQALGQGPQFIFQYYREEENGRGNFPPRFSGLQFPNYSSELNVNALELDDSALYLCAYSGGEHTGELFFGEGSRLTVL.

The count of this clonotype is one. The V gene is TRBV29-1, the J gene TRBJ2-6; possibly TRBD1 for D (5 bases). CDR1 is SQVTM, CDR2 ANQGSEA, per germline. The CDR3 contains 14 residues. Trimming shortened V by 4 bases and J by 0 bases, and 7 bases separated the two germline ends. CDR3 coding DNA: TGCAGCGTTGCCCAGGGCTCTGGGGCCAACGTCCTGACTTTC. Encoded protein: CSVAQGSGANVLTF.

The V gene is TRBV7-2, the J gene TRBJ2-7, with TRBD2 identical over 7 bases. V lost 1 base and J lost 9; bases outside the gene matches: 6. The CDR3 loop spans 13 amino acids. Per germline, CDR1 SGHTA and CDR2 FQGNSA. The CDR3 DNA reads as TGTGCCAGCAGCTTAGGGGAGGGAAACGCGCAGTACTTC. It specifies CASSLGEGNAQYF.

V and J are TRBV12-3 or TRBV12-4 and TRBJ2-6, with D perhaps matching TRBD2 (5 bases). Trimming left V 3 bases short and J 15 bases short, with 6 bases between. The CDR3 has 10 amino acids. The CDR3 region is CASSFGSLTF. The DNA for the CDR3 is TGTGCCAGCAGTTTTGGGAGCCTGACTTTC.

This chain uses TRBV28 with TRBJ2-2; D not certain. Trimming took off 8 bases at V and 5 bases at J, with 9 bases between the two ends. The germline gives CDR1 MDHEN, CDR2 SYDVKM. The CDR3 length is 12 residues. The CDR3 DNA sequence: TGTGCCAGCCAAGTTGGTACCGGGGAGCTGTTTTTT. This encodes CASQVGTGELFF.

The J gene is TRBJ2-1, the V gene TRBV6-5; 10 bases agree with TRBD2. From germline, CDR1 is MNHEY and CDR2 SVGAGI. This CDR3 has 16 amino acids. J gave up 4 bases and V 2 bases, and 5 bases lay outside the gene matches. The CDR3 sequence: CASSYEASGRYNEQFF. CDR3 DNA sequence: TGTGCCAGCAGTTACGAGGCTAGCGGGAGATACAATGAGCAGTTCTTC.

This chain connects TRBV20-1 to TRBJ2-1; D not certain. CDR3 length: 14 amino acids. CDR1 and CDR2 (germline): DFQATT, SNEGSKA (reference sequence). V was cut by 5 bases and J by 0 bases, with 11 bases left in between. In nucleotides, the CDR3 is TGCAGTGCTCCGCACTTTCGCTCCTACAATGAGCAGTTCTTC. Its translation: CSAPHFRSYNEQFF.

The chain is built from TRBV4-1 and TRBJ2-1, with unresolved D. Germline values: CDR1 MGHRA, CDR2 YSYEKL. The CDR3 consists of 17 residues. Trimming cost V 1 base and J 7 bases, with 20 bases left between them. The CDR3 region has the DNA TGCGCCAGCAGCCAAGGGCTCTCGGTCGGAAATATGAATGAGCAGTTCTTC. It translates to CASSQGLSVGNMNEQFF.

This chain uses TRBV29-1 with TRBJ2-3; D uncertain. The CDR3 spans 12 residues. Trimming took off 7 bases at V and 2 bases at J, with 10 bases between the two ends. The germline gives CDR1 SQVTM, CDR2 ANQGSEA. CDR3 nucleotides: TGCAGCGGAATGGGTCCCACAGATACGCAGTATTTT. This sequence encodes CSGMGPTDTQYF.

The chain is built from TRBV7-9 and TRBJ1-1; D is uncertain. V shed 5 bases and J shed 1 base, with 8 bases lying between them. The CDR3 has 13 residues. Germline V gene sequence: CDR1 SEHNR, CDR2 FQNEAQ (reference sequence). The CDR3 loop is CASSANENTEAFF. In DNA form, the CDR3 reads TGTGCCAGCAGCGCCAACGAGAACACTGAAGCTTTCTTT.

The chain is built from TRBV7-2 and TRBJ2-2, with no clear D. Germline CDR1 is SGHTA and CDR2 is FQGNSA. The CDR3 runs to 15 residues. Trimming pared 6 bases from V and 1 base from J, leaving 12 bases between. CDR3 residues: CASSQVIRNTGELFF. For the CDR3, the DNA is TGTGCCAGCAGTCAAGTGATACGGAACACCGGGGAGCTGTTTTTT.

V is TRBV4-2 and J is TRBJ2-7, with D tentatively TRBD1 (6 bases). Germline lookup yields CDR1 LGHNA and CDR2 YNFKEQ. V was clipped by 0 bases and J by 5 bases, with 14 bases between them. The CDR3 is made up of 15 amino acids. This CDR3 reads CASSQDGGRQDEQYF. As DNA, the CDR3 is TGTGCCAGCAGCCAAGACGGCGGCCGACAGGACGAGCAGTACTTC.

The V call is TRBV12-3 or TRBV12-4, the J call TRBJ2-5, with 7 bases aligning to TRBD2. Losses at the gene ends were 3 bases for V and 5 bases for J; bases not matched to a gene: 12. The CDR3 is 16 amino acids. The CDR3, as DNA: TGTGCCAGCAGTTTGGTCGGCGGGAGCGATCGGGAGACCCAGTACTTC. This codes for CASSLVGGSDRETQYF.